This T cell receptor beta chain was documented in a study of blood T cell repertoires in COVID-19. Whole-study context: Specimens from acute and convalescent COVID-19 originated in the United States, Italy and Spain. Nucleic acid was either cDNA or gDNA, and it came from T cells, B-cell-depleted T cells, or PBMCs.

Trimming took off 3 bases at V and 7 bases at J, with 19 bases between the two ends. This CDR3 region has 15 residues. Germline loops: CDR1 WNHNN, CDR2 SYGVQD (reference sequence). Original analysis: Quantification of nucleated cells was approximated via reference gene primer amplification. Measured with immunoSEQ multiplex PCR; TCRdb has only the in-frame clones, and not every one. The D gene and trimming were derived from the DNA, and the V and J assignments and clone size from that table. The data show about 94,000 clones, about 86% seen once. J is TRBJ2-7 and V is TRBV10-1; a weak D match, TRBD2 (6 bases). The clonotype was recovered from a man aged 60-69 years with acute or convalescent COVID-19. The material sequenced was peripheral blood. The CDR3 DNA reads as TGCGCCAGCAGTGACCCCTCCGGGACTCCGGGGGAGCAGTACTTC. It yields the protein CASSDPSGTPGEQYF.